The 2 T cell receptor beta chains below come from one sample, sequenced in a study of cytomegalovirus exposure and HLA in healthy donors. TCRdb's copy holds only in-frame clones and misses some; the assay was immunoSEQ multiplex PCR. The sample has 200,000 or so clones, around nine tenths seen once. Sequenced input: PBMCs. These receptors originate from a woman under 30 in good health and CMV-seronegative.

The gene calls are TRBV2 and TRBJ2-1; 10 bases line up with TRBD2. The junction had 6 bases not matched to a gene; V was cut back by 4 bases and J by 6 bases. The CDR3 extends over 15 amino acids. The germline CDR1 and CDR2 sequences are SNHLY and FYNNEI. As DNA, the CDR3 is TGTGCCAGCAGTGGACCGGGACTAGCGTTCAATGAGCAGTTCTTC. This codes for CASSGPGLAFNEQFF.

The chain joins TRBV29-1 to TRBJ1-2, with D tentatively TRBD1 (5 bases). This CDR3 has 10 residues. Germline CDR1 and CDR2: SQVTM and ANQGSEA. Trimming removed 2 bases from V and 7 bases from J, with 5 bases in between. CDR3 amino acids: CSVEQGGYTF. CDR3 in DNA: TGCAGCGTTGAACAGGGTGGCTACACCTTC.